These T cell receptor beta chains were read from a single sample in a study of control samples from healthy donors and cancer patients. Measured with immunoSEQ multiplex PCR; TCRdb has only the in-frame clones, and not every one. The profile shows approximately 150,000 clones, roughly 95% of them singletons. Material: blood. The receptors shown here come from a woman between 25 and 40 years old in good health. CDR3s include the opening cysteine and the closing phenylalanine or tryptophan. The D gene is left open where the match is weak.

v_gene: TRBV11-1
d_gene: TRBD2
j_gene: TRBJ2-7
CDR3aa: CASSMAGGIYEQYF
CDR3nt: TGTGCCAGCAGTATGGCGGGAGGAATCTACGAGCAGTACTTC

v_gene: TRBV6-2/TRBV6-3
d_gene: TRBD1
j_gene: TRBJ1-5
CDR3aa: CASSYAPGTGSNQPQHF
CDR3nt: TGTGCCAGCAGTTACGCCCCCGGGACAGGTAGCAATCAGCCCCAGCATTTT

v_gene: TRBV5-1
d_gene: TRBD2
j_gene: TRBJ2-7
CDR3aa: CASSPLAGTTLYEQYF
CDR3nt: TGCGCCAGCAGCCCACTAGCCGGGACTACTCTATACGAGCAGTACTTC

v_gene: TRBV5-4
d_gene: .
j_gene: TRBJ1-1
CDR3aa: CASSSERRQSEAFF
CDR3nt: TGTGCCAGCAGCTCCGAACGGCGACAGAGTGAAGCTTTCTTT

v_gene: TRBV29-1
d_gene: TRBD2
j_gene: TRBJ2-3
CDR3aa: CSFEGGLAGATDTQYF
CDR3nt: TGCAGCTTCGAGGGGGGACTAGCGGGGGCCACAGATACGCAGTATTTT

v_gene: TRBV5-1
d_gene: .
j_gene: TRBJ1-3
CDR3aa: CASSPEGRPGSGNTIYF
CDR3nt: TGCGCCAGCAGCCCCGAGGGACGGCCAGGATCTGGAAACACCATATATTTT

v_gene: TRBV6-1
d_gene: .
j_gene: TRBJ2-5
CDR3aa: CASSEWTGRETQYF
CDR3nt: TGTGCCAGCAGTGAGTGGACTGGGCGGGAGACCCAGTACTTC

v_gene: TRBV7-9
d_gene: .
j_gene: TRBJ1-4
CDR3aa: CASSLDGATNEKLFF
CDR3nt: TGTGCCAGCAGCTTGGACGGTGCAACTAATGAAAAACTGTTTTTT

v_gene: TRBV10-3
d_gene: TRBD2
j_gene: TRBJ2-7
CDR3aa: CAISDRKRTSGNEQYF
CDR3nt: TGTGCCATCAGTGACCGCAAAAGGACTAGCGGGAACGAGCAGTACTTC

v_gene: TRBV28
d_gene: TRBD1
j_gene: TRBJ2-4
CDR3aa: CASSQTGGRGAKNIQYF
CDR3nt: TGTGCCAGCAGTCAGACAGGGGGCAGAGGAGCCAAAAACATTCAGTACTTC

v_gene: TRBV5-1
d_gene: TRBD2
j_gene: TRBJ2-1
CDR3aa: CASSLVAAGGPPYNEQFF
CDR3nt: TGCGCCAGCAGCTTGGTGGCGGCGGGAGGGCCACCCTACAATGAGCAGTTCTTC

v_gene: TRBV27
d_gene: .
j_gene: TRBJ1-5
CDR3aa: CASSTGQYSNQPQHF
CDR3nt: TGTGCCAGCAGTACCGGACAGTATAGCAATCAGCCCCAGCATTTT

v_gene: TRBV30
d_gene: .
j_gene: TRBJ2-2
CDR3aa: CAWNPELPNTGELFF
CDR3nt: TGTGCCTGGAACCCCGAACTACCGAACACCGGGGAGCTGTTTTTT

v_gene: TRBV27
d_gene: TRBD1
j_gene: TRBJ1-6
CDR3aa: CASSLLFRGENSPLHF
CDR3nt: TGTGCCAGCAGTCTACTATTCAGGGGGGAGAATTCACCCCTCCACTTT

v_gene: TRBV11-2
d_gene: TRBD1
j_gene: TRBJ1-1
CDR3aa: CASSLRTGENTEAFF
CDR3nt: TGTGCCAGCAGCTTAAGGACAGGGGAGAACACTGAAGCTTTCTTT

v_gene: TRBV19
d_gene: TRBD1
j_gene: TRBJ2-6
CDR3aa: CASSIGGTATFSANVLTF
CDR3nt: TGTGCCAGTAGTATAGGTGGGACAGCCACCTTTAGCGCCAACGTCCTGACTTTC

v_gene: TRBV12-3/TRBV12-4
d_gene: .
j_gene: TRBJ1-3
CDR3aa: CASSRGNTIYF
CDR3nt: TGTGCCAGCAGTCGGGGAAACACCATATATTTT

v_gene: TRBV27
d_gene: TRBD2
j_gene: TRBJ2-1
CDR3aa: CASSLRGAGGLRFF
CDR3nt: TGTGCCAGCAGTTTAAGGGGGGCGGGAGGATTGCGGTTCTTC

v_gene: TRBV29-1
d_gene: .
j_gene: TRBJ2-2
CDR3aa: CSVRNTGELFF
CDR3nt: TGCAGCGTAAGAAACACCGGGGAGCTGTTTTTT

v_gene: TRBV6-2/TRBV6-3
d_gene: .
j_gene: TRBJ1-4
CDR3aa: CASSRNEKLFF
CDR3nt: TGTGCCAGCAGCAGAAATGAAAAACTGTTTTTT

v_gene: TRBV5-6
d_gene: TRBD2
j_gene: TRBJ2-2
CDR3aa: CASSLISTSGGLIGELFF
CDR3nt: TGTGCCAGCAGCTTGATCTCGACTAGCGGGGGGTTAATCGGGGAGCTGTTTTTT

v_gene: TRBV5-1
d_gene: TRBD1
j_gene: TRBJ2-5
CDR3aa: CASSPTGGEKTQYF
CDR3nt: TGCGCCAGCAGCCCTACAGGGGGCGAGAAGACCCAGTACTTC

v_gene: TRBV7-8
d_gene: TRBD1
j_gene: TRBJ1-4
CDR3aa: CASSPLRGHSEKLFF
CDR3nt: TGTGCCAGCAGCCCGCTTAGGGGGCACAGTGAAAAACTGTTTTTT

v_gene: TRBV10-2
d_gene: .
j_gene: TRBJ1-5
CDR3aa: CASSERMSNQPQHF
CDR3nt: TGCGCCAGCAGTGAACGGATGAGCAATCAGCCCCAGCATTTT

v_gene: TRBV19
d_gene: .
j_gene: TRBJ2-3
CDR3aa: CASMDSITDTQYF
CDR3nt: TGTGCCAGTATGGACAGCATCACAGATACGCAGTATTTT

v_gene: TRBV6-2/TRBV6-3
d_gene: TRBD2
j_gene: TRBJ2-3
CDR3aa: CASSGNGGGFFTDTQYF
CDR3nt: TGTGCCAGCAGCGGTAATGGCGGGGGTTTCTTCACAGATACGCAGTATTTT

v_gene: TRBV4-1
d_gene: TRBD1
j_gene: TRBJ2-7
CDR3aa: CASSPRQGKSYEQYF
CDR3nt: TGCGCCAGCAGCCCCCGACAGGGGAAGAGCTACGAGCAGTACTTC

v_gene: TRBV7-2
d_gene: TRBD2
j_gene: TRBJ2-1
CDR3aa: CASSLRLAGVYSYNEQFF
CDR3nt: TGTGCCAGCAGCTTAAGACTAGCGGGGGTGTACTCCTATAATGAGCAGTTCTTC

v_gene: TRBV7-9
d_gene: TRBD2
j_gene: TRBJ2-1
CDR3aa: CASSPSGSDEQFF
CDR3nt: TGTGCCAGCAGCCCTAGCGGGAGCGATGAGCAGTTCTTC

v_gene: TRBV6-6
d_gene: .
j_gene: TRBJ2-2
CDR3aa: CASSSDTGELFF
CDR3nt: TGTGCCAGCAGTTCCGACACCGGGGAGCTGTTTTTT

v_gene: TRBV6-5
d_gene: .
j_gene: TRBJ2-1
CDR3aa: CASSYSPSYNEQFF
CDR3nt: TGTGCCAGCAGTTACTCTCCGTCCTACAATGAGCAGTTCTTC

v_gene: TRBV6-5
d_gene: TRBD1
j_gene: TRBJ1-4
CDR3aa: CATRTGGPNEKLFF
CDR3nt: TGTGCCACCCGGACAGGGGGGCCGAATGAAAAACTGTTTTTT

v_gene: TRBV6-5
d_gene: .
j_gene: TRBJ1-6
CDR3aa: CASLINYNSPLHF
CDR3nt: TGTGCCAGCCTGATTAACTATAATTCACCCCTCCACTTT

v_gene: TRBV7-8
d_gene: .
j_gene: TRBJ2-1
CDR3aa: CASSPHSSYNEQFF
CDR3nt: TGTGCCAGCAGCCCACACAGTTCCTACAATGAGCAGTTCTTC

v_gene: TRBV3-1/TRBV3-2
d_gene: .
j_gene: TRBJ2-2
CDR3aa: CASSQGGSAGELFF
CDR3nt: TGTGCCAGCAGCCAGGGAGGATCGGCCGGGGAGCTGTTTTTT

v_gene: TRBV11-2
d_gene: TRBD2
j_gene: TRBJ2-1
CDR3aa: CASSLPPGLAVNEQFF
CDR3nt: TGTGCCAGCAGCTTACCACCGGGACTAGCTGTAAATGAGCAGTTCTTC

v_gene: TRBV7-9
d_gene: .
j_gene: TRBJ1-4
CDR3aa: CASSLGREYSATNEKLFF
CDR3nt: TGTGCCAGCAGCTTGGGAAGGGAGTACTCTGCAACTAATGAAAAACTGTTTTTT

v_gene: TRBV2
d_gene: .
j_gene: TRBJ2-1
CDR3aa: CASRPGARVDDEQLF
CDR3nt: TGTGCCAGCAGGCCTGGGGCTAGAGTAGATGATGAGCAGCTCTTC

v_gene: TRBV10-1
d_gene: TRBD2
j_gene: TRBJ2-2
CDR3aa: CASSPIAGGPGELFF
CDR3nt: TGCGCCAGCAGTCCTATAGCGGGGGGGCCCGGGGAGCTGTTTTTT

v_gene: TRBV11-3
d_gene: .
j_gene: TRBJ2-3
CDR3aa: CASSSYREGGDTQYF
CDR3nt: TGTGCCAGCAGCTCCTACAGGGAAGGAGGAGATACGCAGTATTTT